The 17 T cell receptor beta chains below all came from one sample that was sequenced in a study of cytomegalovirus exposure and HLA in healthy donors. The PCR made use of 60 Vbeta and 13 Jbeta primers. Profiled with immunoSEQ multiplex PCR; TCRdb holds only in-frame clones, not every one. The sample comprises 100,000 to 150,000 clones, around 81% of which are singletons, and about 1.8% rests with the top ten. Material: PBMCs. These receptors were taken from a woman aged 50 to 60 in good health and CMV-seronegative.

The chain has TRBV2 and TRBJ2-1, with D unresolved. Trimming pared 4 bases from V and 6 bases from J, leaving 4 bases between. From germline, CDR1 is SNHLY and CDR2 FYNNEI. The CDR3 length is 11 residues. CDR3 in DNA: TGTGCCAGCAGTGTCATCAATGAGCAGTTCTTC. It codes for CASSVINEQFF. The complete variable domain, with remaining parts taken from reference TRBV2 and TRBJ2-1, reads EPEVTQTPSHQVTQMGQEVILRCVPISNHLYFYWYRQILGQKVEFLVSFYNNEISEKSEIFDDQFSVERPDGSNFTLKIRSTKLEDSAMYFCASSVINEQFFGPGTRLTVL.

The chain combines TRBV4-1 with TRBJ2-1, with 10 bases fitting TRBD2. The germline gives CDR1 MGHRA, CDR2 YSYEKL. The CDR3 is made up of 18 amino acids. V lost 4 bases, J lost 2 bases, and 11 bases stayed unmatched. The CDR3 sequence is CASSREPSGRNPYNEQFF. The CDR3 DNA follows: TGCGCCAGCAGCCGAGAACCTAGCGGGAGAAACCCCTACAATGAGCAGTTCTTC.

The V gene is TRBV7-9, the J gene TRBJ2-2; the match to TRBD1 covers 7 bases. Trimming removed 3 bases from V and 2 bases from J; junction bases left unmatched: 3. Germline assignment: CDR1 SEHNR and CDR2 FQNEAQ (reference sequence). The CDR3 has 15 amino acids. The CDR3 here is CASSFYRGNTGELFF. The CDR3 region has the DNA TGTGCCAGCAGCTTTTACAGGGGAAACACCGGGGAGCTGTTTTTT.

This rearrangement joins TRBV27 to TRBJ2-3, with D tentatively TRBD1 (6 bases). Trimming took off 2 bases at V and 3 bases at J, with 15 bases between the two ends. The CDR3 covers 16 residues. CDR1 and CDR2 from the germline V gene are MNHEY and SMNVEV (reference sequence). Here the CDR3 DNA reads TGTGCCAGCAGTTTAAGGTCCGGGACAAATACAGATACGCAGTATTTT. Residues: CASSLRSGTNTDTQYF.

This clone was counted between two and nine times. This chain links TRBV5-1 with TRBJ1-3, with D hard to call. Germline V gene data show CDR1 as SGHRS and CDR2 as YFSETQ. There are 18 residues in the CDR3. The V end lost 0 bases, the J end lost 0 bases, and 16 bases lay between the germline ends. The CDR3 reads CASSLGGLATASGNTIYF. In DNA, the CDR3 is TGCGCCAGCAGCTTGGGAGGGTTGGCCACCGCCTCTGGAAACACCATATATTTT.

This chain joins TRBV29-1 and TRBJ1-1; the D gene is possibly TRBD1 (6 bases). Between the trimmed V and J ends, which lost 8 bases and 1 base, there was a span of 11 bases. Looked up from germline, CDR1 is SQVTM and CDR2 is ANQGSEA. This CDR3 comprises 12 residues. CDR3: CSSATGNTEAFF. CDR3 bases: TGCAGCTCCGCGACAGGGAACACTGAAGCTTTCTTT.

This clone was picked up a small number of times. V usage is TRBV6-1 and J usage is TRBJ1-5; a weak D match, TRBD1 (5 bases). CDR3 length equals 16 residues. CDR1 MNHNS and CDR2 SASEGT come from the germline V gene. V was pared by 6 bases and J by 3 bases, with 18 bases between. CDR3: CASRETGTGDNQPQHF. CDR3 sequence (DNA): TGTGCCAGCAGGGAAACCGGGACGGGAGACAATCAGCCCCAGCATTTT.

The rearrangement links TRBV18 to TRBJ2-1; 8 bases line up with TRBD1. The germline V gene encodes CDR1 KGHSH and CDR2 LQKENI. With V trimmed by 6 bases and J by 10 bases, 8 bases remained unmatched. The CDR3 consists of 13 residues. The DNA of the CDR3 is TGTGCCAGCTCGCTAGACAGGGGTGAAGAGCAGTTCTTC. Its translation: CASSLDRGEEQFF.

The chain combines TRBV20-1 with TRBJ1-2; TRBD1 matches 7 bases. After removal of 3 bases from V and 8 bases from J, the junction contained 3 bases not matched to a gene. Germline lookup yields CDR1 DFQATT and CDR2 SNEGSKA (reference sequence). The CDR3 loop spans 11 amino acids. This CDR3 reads CSARTGKGYTF. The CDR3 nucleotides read TGCAGTGCTAGGACAGGGAAAGGCTACACCTTC.

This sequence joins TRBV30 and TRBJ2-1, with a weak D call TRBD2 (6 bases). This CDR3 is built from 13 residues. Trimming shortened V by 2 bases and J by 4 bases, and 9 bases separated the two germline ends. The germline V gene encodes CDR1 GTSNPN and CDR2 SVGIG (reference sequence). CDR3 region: CAWSRSGYNEQFF. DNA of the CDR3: TGTGCCTGGAGTCGTAGCGGTTACAATGAGCAGTTCTTC.

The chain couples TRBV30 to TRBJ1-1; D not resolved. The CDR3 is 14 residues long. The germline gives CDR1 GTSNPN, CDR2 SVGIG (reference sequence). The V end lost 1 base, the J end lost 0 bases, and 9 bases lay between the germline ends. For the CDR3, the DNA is TGTGCCTGGAGTGCCTTGGGCTTGAACACTGAAGCTTTCTTT. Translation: CAWSALGLNTEAFF.

The CDR3 DNA reads TGTGCCAGTAGTTACGGGACAGGGGGAATGAACACTGAAGCTTTCTTT. Amino acid sequence: CASSYGTGGMNTEAFF. The chain uses TRBV19 and TRBJ1-1; 11 nucleotides agree with TRBD1. Germline V CDR1 and CDR2: LNHDA, SQIVND (reference sequence). The CDR3 contains 16 residues. After removal of 5 bases from V and 0 bases from J, the junction contained 5 bases not matched to a gene.

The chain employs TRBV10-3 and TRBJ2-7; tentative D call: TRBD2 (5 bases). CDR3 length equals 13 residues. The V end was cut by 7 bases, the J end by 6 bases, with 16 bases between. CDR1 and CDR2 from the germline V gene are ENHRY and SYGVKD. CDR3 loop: CAIISGSTGEQYF. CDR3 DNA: TGTGCCATCATTAGTGGGAGTACGGGCGAGCAGTACTTC.

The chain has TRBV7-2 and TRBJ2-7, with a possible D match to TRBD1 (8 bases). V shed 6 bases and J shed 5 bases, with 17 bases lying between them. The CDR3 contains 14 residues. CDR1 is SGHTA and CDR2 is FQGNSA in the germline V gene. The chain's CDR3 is CASRRETGVHEQYF. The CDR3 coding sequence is TGTGCCAGCAGGCGGGAGACAGGGGTCCACGAGCAGTACTTC.

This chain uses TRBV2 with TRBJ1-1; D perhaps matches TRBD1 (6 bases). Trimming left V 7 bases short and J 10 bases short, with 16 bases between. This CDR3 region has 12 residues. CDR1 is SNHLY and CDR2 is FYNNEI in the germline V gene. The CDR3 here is CASKGAGGVAFF. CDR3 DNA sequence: TGTGCCAGCAAAGGAGCTGGGGGCGTAGCTTTCTTT.

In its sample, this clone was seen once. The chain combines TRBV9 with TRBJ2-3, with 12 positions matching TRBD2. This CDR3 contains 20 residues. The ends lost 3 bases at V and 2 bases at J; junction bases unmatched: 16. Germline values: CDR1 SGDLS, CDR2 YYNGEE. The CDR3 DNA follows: TGTGCCAGCAGCGCCGAACCGGGACTAGCGGGTCCTACCGCCACAGATACGCAGTATTTT. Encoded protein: CASSAEPGLAGPTATDTQYF. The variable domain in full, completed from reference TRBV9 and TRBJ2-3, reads DSGVTQTPKHLITATGQRVTLRCSPRSGDLSVYWYQQSLDQGLQFLIQYYNGEERAKGNILERFSAQQFPDLHSELNLSSLELGDSALYFCASSAEPGLAGPTATDTQYFGPGTRLTVL.

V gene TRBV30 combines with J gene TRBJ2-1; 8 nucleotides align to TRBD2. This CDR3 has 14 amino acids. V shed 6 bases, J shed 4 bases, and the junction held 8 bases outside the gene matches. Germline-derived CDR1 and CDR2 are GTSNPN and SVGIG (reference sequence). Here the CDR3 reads CACQSGSTYNEQFF. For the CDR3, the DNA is TGTGCCTGTCAGAGCGGGAGCACTTACAATGAGCAGTTCTTC.